At least ten counts were recorded for the clone carrying this T cell receptor beta chain. Its antigen is not identified. The record originates from a study of T cells after yellow fever vaccination. Study outcomes and limitations: Clones that expanded after primary vaccination mostly reappeared after the booster (just over 95% CD4, 80% to 90% CD8). Overall, a small share of clonotypes was seen in both CD4 and CD8 compartments.

TCRdb analysed the 5' RACE reads with MiXCR anew, one entry per CDR3 protein. The sample yields about 210,000 distinct CDR3 sequences, 2.5% to 3.5% seen once. This CDR3 is built from 14 residues. Germline assignment: CDR1 KGHDR and CDR2 SFDVKD. V was pared by 11 bases and J by 0 bases, with 10 bases between. Sequenced material: CD4+ T cells sorted from PBMCs, taken 10 days after the yellow fever booster vaccination. The gene calls are TRBV24-1 and TRBJ2-6; D is unresolved. The clonotype comes from a man aged 18-30 years who received the YFV17D yellow fever vaccine. The DNA of the CDR3 is TGTGCCAGTGATCCGGGCTCTGGGGCCAACGTCCTGACTTTC. The encoded protein is CASDPGSGANVLTF.